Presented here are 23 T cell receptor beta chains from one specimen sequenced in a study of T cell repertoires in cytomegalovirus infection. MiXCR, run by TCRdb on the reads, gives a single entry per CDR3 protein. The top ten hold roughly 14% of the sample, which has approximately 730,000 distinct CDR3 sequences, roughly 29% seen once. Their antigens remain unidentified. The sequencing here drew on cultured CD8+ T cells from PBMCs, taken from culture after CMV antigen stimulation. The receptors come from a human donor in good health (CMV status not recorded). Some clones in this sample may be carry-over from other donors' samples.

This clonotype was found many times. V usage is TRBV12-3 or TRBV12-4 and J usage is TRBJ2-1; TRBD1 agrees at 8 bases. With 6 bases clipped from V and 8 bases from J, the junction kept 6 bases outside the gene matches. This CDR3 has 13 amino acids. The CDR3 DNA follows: TGTGCCAGCAGGGCGGACAGGGTGGATGAGCAGTTCTTC. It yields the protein CASRADRVDEQFF.

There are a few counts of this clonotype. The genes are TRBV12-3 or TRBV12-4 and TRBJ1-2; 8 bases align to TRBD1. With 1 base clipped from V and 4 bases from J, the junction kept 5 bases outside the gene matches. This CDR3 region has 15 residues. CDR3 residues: CASSLGTGFSYGYTF. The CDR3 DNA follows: TGTGCCAGCAGTTTAGGGACAGGGTTTTCCTATGGCTACACCTTC.

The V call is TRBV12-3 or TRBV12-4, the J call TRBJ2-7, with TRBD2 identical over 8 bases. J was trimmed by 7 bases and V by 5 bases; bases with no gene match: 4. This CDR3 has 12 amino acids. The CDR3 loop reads CASSPSGGEQYF. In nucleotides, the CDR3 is TGTGCCAGCAGTCCCTCGGGAGGGGAGCAGTACTTC.

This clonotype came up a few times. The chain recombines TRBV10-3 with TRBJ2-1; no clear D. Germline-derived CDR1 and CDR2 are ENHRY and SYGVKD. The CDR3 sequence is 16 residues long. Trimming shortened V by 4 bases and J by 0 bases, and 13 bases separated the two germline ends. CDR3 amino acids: CAISGSTMASYNEQFF. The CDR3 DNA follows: TGTGCCATCAGTGGTAGTACAATGGCCTCCTACAATGAGCAGTTCTTC.

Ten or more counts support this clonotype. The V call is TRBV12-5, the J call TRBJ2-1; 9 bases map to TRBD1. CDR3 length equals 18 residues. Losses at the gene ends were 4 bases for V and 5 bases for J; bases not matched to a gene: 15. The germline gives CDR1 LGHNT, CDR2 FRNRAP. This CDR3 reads CASGSGTGLVGKHNEQFF. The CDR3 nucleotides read TGTGCTAGTGGTTCCGGGACAGGGTTGGTGGGAAAACACAATGAGCAGTTCTTC.

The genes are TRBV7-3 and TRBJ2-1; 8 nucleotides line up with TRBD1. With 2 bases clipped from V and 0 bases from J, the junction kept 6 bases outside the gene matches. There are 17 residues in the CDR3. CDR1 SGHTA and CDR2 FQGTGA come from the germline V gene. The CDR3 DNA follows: TGTGCCAGCAGCTTACCATCGACAGGGGCCTCCTACAATGAGCAGTTCTTC. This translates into CASSLPSTGASYNEQFF.

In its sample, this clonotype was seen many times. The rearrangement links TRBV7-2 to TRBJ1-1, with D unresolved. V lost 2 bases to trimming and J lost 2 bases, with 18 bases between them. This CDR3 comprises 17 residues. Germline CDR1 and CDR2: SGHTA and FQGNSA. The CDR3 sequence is CASSLRQFLFGNTEAFF. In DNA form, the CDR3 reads TGTGCCAGCAGCTTAAGACAATTCCTCTTCGGTAACACTGAAGCTTTCTTT.

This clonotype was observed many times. The DNA for the CDR3 is TGTGCCAGCAGACTAGCGGGGGGCCTCAATGAGCAGTTCTTC. This gives the protein CASRLAGGLNEQFF. V and J are TRBV12-3 or TRBV12-4 and TRBJ2-1, with 12 positions matching TRBD2. V trimming: 6 bases; J trimming: 6 bases; junction bases outside the gene matches: 3. This CDR3 has 14 residues.

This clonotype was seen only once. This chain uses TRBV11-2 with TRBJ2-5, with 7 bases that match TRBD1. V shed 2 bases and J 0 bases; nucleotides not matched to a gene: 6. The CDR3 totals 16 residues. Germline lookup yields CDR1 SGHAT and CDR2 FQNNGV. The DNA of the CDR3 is TGTGCCAGCAGCTTATTGGGACAGACGTACCAAGAGACCCAGTACTTC. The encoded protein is CASSLLGQTYQETQYF.

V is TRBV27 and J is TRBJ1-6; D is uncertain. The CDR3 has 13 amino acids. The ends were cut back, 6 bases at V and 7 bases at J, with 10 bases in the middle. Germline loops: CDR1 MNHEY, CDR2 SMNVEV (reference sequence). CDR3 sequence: CASRSGRNSPLHF. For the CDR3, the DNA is TGTGCCAGCAGGAGCGGTAGGAATTCACCCCTCCACTTT.

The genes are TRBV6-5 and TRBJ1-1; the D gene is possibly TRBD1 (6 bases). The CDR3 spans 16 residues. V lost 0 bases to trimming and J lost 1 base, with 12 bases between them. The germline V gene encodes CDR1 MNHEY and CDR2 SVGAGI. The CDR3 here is CASSYSLQGGNTEAFF. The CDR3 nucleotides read TGTGCCAGCAGTTACTCGTTACAGGGCGGGAACACTGAAGCTTTCTTT.

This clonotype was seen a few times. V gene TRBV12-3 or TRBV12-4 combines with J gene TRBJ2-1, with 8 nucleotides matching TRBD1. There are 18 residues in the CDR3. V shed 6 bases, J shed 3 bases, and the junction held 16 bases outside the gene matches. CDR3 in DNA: TGTGCCAGCAGCTCTCTACAGGGGGGACCGAGGGACTACAATGAGCAGTTCTTC. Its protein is CASSSLQGGPRDYNEQFF.

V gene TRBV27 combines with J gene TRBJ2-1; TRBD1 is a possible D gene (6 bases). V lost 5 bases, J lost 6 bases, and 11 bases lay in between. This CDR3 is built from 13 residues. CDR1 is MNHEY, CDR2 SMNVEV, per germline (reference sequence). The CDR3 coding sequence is TGTGCCAGCAGTCCCGGACAGTTCAATGAGCAGTTCTTC. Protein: CASSPGQFNEQFF.

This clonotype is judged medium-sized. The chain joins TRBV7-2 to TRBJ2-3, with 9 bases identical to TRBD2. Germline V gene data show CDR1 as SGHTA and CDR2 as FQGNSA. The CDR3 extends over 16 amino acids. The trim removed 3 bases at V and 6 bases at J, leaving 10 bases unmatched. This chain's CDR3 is CASSLWTSVAPDTQYF. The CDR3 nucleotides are TGTGCCAGCAGCTTGTGGACTAGCGTTGCCCCCGATACGCAGTATTTT.

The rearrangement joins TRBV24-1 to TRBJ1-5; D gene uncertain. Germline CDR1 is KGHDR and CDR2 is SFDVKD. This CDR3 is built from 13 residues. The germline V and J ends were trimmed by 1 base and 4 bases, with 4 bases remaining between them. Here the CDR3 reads CATSDLENQPQHF. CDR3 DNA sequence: TGTGCCACCAGTGATTTAGAAAATCAGCCCCAGCATTTT.

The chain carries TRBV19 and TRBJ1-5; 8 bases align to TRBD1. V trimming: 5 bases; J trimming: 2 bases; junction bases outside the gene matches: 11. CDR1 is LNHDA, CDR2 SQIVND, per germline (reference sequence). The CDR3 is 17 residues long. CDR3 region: CASSSLPGQDGNQPQHF. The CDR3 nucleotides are TGTGCCAGTAGTTCCTTACCGGGACAGGATGGCAATCAGCCCCAGCATTTT.

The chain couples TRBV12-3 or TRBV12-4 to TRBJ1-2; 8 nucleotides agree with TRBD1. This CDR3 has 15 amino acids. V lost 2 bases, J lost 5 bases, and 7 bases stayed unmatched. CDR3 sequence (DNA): TGTGCCAGCAGTTTAATCCTGACAGGGGATTATGGCTACACCTTC. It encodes CASSLILTGDYGYTF.

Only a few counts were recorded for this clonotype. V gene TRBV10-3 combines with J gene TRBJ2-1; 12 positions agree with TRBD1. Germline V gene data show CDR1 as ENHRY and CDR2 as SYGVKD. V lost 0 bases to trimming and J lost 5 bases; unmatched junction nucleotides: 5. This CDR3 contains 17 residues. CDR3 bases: TGTGCCATCAGTGAGTCTCGGGGGACAGGGGGCAACAATGAGCAGTTCTTC. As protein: CAISESRGTGGNNEQFF.

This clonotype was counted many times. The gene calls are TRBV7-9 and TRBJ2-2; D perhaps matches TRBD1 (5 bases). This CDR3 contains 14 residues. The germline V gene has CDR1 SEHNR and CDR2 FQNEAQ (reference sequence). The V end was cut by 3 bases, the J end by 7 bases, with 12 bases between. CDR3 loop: CASSFTGPIGELFF. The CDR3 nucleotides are TGTGCCAGCAGCTTTACAGGTCCCATCGGGGAGCTGTTTTTT.

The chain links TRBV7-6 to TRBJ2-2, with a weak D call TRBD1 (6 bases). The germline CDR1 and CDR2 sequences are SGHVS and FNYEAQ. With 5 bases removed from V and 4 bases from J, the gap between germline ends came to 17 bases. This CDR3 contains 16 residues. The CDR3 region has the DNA TGTGCCAGCAGCCTGACAGGATATTCGACCACCGGGGAGCTGTTTTTT. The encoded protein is CASSLTGYSTTGELFF.

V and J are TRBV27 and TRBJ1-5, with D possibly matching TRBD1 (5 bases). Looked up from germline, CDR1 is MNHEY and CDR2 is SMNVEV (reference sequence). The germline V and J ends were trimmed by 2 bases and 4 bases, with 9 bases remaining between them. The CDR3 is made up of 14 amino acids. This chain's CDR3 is CASSLGAENQPQHF. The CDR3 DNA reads TGTGCCAGCAGTTTAGGGGCAGAGAATCAGCCCCAGCATTTT.

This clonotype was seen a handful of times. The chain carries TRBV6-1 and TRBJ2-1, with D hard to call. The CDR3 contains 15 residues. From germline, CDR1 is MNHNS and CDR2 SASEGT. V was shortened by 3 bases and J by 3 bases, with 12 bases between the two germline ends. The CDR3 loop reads CASSEWSDDYNEQFF. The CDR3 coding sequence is TGTGCCAGCAGTGAGTGGTCAGACGACTACAATGAGCAGTTCTTC.

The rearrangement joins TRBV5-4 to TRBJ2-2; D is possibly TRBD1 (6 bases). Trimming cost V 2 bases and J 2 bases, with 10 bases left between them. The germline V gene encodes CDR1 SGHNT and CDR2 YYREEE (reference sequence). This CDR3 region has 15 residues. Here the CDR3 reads CASSFLGANTGELFF. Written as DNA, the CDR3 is TGTGCCAGCAGCTTTCTGGGGGCTAACACCGGGGAGCTGTTTTTT.